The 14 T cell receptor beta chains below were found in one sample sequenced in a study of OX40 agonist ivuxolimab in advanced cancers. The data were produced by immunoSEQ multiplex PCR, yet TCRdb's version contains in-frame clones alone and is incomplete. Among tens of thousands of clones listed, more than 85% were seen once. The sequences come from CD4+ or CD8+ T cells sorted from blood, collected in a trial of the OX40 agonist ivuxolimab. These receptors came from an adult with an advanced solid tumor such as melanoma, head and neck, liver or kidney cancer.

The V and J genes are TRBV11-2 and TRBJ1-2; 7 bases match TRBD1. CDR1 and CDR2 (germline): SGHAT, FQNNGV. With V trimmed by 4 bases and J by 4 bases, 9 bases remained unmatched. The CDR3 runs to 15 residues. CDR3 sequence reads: CASSSDRVSVYGYTF. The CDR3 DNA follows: TGTGCCAGCAGCTCAGACAGGGTGTCGGTCTATGGCTACACCTTC.

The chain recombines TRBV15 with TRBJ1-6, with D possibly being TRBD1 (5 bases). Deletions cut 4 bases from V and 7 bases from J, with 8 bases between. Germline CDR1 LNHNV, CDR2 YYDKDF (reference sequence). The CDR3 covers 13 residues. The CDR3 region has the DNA TGTGCCACCAGCAAGGGGTGGAATTCACCCCTCCACTTT. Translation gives CATSKGWNSPLHF.

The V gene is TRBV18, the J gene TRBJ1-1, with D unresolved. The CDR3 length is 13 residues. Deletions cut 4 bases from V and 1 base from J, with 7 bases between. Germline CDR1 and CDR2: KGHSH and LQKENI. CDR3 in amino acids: CASSLGRNTEAFF. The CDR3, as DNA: TGTGCCAGCTCACTAGGACGGAACACTGAAGCTTTCTTT.

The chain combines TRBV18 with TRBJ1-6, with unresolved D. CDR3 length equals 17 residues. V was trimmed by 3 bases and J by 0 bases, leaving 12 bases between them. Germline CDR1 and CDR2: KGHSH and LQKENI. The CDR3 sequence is CASSPLPASSYNSPLHF. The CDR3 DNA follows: TGTGCCAGCTCACCTCTCCCAGCCAGCTCCTATAATTCACCCCTCCACTTT. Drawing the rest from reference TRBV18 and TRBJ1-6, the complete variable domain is NAGVMQNPRHLVRRRGQEARLRCSPMKGHSHVYWYRQLPEEGLKFMVYLQKENIIDESGMPKERFSAEFPKEGPSILRIQQVVRGDSAAYFCASSPLPASSYNSPLHFGNGTRLTVT.

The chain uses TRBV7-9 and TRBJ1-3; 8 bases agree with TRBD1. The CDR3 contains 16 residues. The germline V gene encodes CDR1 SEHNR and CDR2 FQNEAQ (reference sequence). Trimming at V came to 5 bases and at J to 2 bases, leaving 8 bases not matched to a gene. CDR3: CASSTLGQGTGNTIYF. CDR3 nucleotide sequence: TGTGCCAGCAGCACCTTAGGACAGGGAACTGGAAACACCATATATTTT. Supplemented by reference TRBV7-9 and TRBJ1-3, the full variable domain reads DTGVSQNPRHKITKRGQNVTFRCDPISEHNRLYWYRQTLGQGPEFLTYFQNEAQLEKSRLLSDRFSAERPKGSFSTLEIQRTEQGDSAMYLCASSTLGQGTGNTIYFGEGSWLTVV.

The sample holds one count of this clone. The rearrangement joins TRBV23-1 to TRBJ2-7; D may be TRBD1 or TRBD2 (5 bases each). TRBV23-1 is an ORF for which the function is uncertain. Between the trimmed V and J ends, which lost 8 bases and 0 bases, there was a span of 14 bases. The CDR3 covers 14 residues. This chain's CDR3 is CASEGTESSYEQYF. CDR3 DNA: TGCGCCAGCGAAGGGACCGAGAGCTCCTACGAGCAGTACTTC.

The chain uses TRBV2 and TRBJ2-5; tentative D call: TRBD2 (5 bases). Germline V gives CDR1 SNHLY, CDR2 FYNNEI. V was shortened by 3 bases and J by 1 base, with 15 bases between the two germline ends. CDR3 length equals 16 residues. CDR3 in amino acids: CASSDWRASPQETQYF. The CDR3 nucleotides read TGTGCCAGCAGTGACTGGCGGGCTTCACCCCAAGAGACCCAGTACTTC.

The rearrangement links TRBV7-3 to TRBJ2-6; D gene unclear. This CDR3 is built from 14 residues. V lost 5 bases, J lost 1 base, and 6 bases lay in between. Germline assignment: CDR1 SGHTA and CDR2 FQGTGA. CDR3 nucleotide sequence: TGTGCCAGCAGCCCCGGGTCTGGGGCCAACGTCCTGACTTTC. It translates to CASSPGSGANVLTF. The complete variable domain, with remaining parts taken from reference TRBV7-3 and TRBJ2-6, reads GAGVSQTPSNKVTEKGKYVELRCDPISGHTALYWYRQSLGQGPEFLIYFQGTGAADDSGLPNDRFFAVRPEGSVSTLKIQRTERGDSAVYLCASSPGSGANVLTFGAGSRLTVL.

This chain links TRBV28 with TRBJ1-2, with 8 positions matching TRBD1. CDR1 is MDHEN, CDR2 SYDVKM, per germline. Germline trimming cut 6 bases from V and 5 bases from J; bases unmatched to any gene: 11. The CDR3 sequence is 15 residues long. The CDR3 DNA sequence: TGTGCCAGCAGCGCAGGGGGCGCCGAAGTTTATGGCTACACCTTC. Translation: CASSAGGAEVYGYTF.

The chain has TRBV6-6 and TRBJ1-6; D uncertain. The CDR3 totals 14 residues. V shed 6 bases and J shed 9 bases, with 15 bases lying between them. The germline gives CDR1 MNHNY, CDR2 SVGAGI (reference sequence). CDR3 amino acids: CASSHGELFSPLHF. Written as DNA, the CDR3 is TGTGCCAGCAGCCACGGGGAGCTTTTTTCACCCCTCCACTTT.

The CDR3 reads CASSLARGTRGFGEQFF. The CDR3 DNA reads as TGTGCCAGCAGCTTGGCTAGGGGGACTAGGGGATTCGGTGAGCAGTTCTTC. The chain combines TRBV5-4 with TRBJ2-1; 8 bases match TRBD2. This CDR3 spans 17 amino acids. The germline V gene encodes CDR1 SGHNT and CDR2 YYREEE (reference sequence). V shed 0 bases, J shed 9 bases, and the junction held 14 bases outside the gene matches.

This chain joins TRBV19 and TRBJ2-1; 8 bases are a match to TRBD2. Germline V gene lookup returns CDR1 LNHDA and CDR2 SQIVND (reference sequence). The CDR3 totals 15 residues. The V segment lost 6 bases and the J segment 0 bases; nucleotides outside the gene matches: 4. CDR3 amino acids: CASRMAGGSYNEQFF. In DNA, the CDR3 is TGTGCCAGTAGAATGGCGGGGGGCTCCTACAATGAGCAGTTCTTC.

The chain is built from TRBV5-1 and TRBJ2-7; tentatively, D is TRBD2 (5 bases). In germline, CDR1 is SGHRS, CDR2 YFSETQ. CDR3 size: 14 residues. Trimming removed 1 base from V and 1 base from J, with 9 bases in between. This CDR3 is CASSLTGVSYEQYF. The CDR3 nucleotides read TGCGCCAGCAGCTTGACCGGGGTATCCTACGAGCAGTACTTC.

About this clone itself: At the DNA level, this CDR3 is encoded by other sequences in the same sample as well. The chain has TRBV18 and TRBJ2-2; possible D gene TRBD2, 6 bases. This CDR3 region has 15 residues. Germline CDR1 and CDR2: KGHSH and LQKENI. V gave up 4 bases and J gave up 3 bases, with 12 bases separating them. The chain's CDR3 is CASSRRDGYTGELFF. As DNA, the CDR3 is TGTGCCAGCTCACGGCGGGACGGATACACCGGGGAGCTGTTTTTT.